Following are 25 T cell receptor beta chains from one sample sequenced in a study of blood T cell repertoires in COVID-19. This table comes from immunoSEQ multiplex PCR, and its TCRdb copy is limited to in-frame clones, with some not included. This sample yields a few hundred thousand clones, of which about four fifths are seen a single time; about a sixth belongs to the top ten. The source material was peripheral blood. Receptor source: a person aged 65 to 79 with COVID-19, enrolled during active disease.

This clone showed up many times. The chain joins TRBV29-1 to TRBJ2-1, with D possibly TRBD1 on 6 matching bases. Germline CDR1 and CDR2: SQVTM and ANQGSEA. V lost 3 bases, J lost 15 bases, and 15 bases lay in between. The CDR3 consists of 11 residues. This chain's CDR3 is CSVESPGESFF. In DNA, the CDR3 is TGCAGCGTTGAGAGCCCAGGGGAGTCGTTCTTC.

This clone was observed many times. This chain connects TRBV27 to TRBJ1-6; D gene ambiguous. The CDR3 runs to 17 residues. V was shortened by 6 bases and J by 1 base, with 16 bases between the two germline ends. CDR1 and CDR2 (germline): MNHEY, SMNVEV (reference sequence). CDR3 sequence: CASRTTYSLSYNSPLHF. Written as DNA, the CDR3 is TGTGCCAGCAGGACTACGTACAGCCTATCCTATAATTCACCCCTCCACTTT.

The rearrangement joins TRBV29-1 to TRBJ1-1; 11 bases match TRBD1. Germline lookup yields CDR1 SQVTM and CDR2 ANQGSEA. V was pared by 7 bases and J by 4 bases, with 5 bases of the junction left unmatched. The CDR3 runs 13 residues. The CDR3 nucleotides read TGCAGCGCGGACAGGGGGCGCCGCACTGAAGCTTTCTTT. Its protein is CSADRGRRTEAFF. Drawing the rest from reference TRBV29-1 and TRBJ1-1, the complete variable domain is SAVISQKPSRDICQRGTSLTIQCQVDSQVTMMFWYRQQPGQSLTLIATANQGSEATYESGFVIDKFPISRPNLTFSTLTVSNMSPEDSSIYLCSADRGRRTEAFFGQGTRLTVV.

The rearrangement links TRBV28 to TRBJ1-3, with D unclear. Germline V gene data show CDR1 as MDHEN and CDR2 as SYDVKM. V gave up 2 bases and J gave up 3 bases, with 11 bases separating them. The CDR3 runs 15 residues. CDR3 protein: CASSLRGVGGNTIYF. The CDR3 DNA sequence: TGTGCCAGCAGTTTACGGGGAGTAGGTGGAAACACCATATATTTT.

The rearrangement uses TRBV7-2 and TRBJ1-6, with D possibly being TRBD1 (6 bases). Germline-derived CDR1 and CDR2 are SGHTA and FQGNSA. V shed 2 bases and J shed 7 bases, with 9 bases lying between them. The CDR3 consists of 14 residues. DNA of the CDR3: TGTGCCAGCAGCTTAACAGGGAAAAATTCACCCCTCCACTTT. It translates to CASSLTGKNSPLHF.

In its sample, this clone was seen once. V gene TRBV3-1 (or the pseudogene TRBV3-2) combines with J gene TRBJ2-7; D unresolved. V was shortened by 1 base and J by 3 bases, with 7 bases between the two germline ends. Per germline, CDR1 LGHDT and CDR2 YNNKEL (reference sequence). CDR3 length: 13 residues. In nucleotides, the CDR3 is TGTGCCAGCAGCCAAGCCGGCGGCTACGAGCAGTACTTC. Translated: CASSQAGGYEQYF.

This clone was counted a single time. This chain uses TRBV9 with TRBJ2-1, with D maybe TRBD2 (5 bases). Germline V gene sequence: CDR1 SGDLS, CDR2 YYNGEE. Trimming took 0 bases from V and 10 from J, leaving 14 bases between them. This CDR3 comprises 14 residues. The CDR3 DNA reads TGTGCCAGCAGCGTAGCTATGACCCGGGAAGAGCAGTTCTTC. This sequence encodes CASSVAMTREEQFF.

J is TRBJ1-1 and V is TRBV7-2; TRBD1 matches at 7 bases. The germline V gene has CDR1 SGHTA and CDR2 FQGNSA. The CDR3 extends over 15 amino acids. Losses at the gene ends were 6 bases for V and 0 bases for J; bases not matched to a gene: 7. CDR3 coding DNA: TGTGCCAGCAGGGGACAGAGCAACATGAACACTGAAGCTTTCTTT. It codes for CASRGQSNMNTEAFF.

The rearrangement links TRBV7-2 to TRBJ2-5, with D perhaps matching TRBD2 (7 bases). V lost 1 base and J 5 bases, leaving 14 bases between the germline ends. CDR3 size: 15 residues. The germline V gene has CDR1 SGHTA and CDR2 FQGNSA. The CDR3 coding sequence is TGTGCCAGCAGCTTAGGTCTCGCGGGGGCGGAGACCCAGTACTTC. This sequence encodes CASSLGLAGAETQYF.

This chain uses TRBV3-1 (or the pseudogene TRBV3-2) with TRBJ2-3; TRBD1 aligns across 7 bases. Looked up from germline, CDR1 is LGHDT and CDR2 is YNNKEL (reference sequence). The trim removed 4 bases at V and 1 base at J, leaving 5 bases unmatched. CDR3 length equals 15 residues. As DNA, the CDR3 is TGTGCCAGCAGCCCCTACGGACAGGGCACAGATACGCAGTATTTT. Amino acids: CASSPYGQGTDTQYF.

V is TRBV19 and J is TRBJ2-3, with 9 bases fitting TRBD1. The V gene end was trimmed by 4 bases and the J gene end by 1 base; junction bases not matched to a gene: 6. The CDR3 runs 16 residues. Looked up from germline, CDR1 is LNHDA and CDR2 is SQIVND (reference sequence). The DNA of the CDR3 is TGTGCCAGTAGTACCCGGGACAGGGCGGGCACAGATACGCAGTATTTT. This encodes CASSTRDRAGTDTQYF.

This clone was found once. The gene calls are TRBV6-2 or TRBV6-3 and TRBJ1-2; TRBD1 might be the D (6 bases). CDR1 is MNHEY and CDR2 is SVGEGT in the germline V gene. V was trimmed by 0 bases and J by 4 bases, leaving 9 bases between them. The CDR3 is made up of 14 amino acids. The CDR3 loop reads CASSYSGQIYGYTF. Written as DNA, the CDR3 is TGTGCCAGCAGTTACTCGGGACAAATCTATGGCTACACCTTC.

The chain combines TRBV6-2 or TRBV6-3 with TRBJ2-2; TRBD1 matches 7 bases. With 2 bases clipped from V and 6 bases from J, the junction kept 24 bases outside the gene matches. This CDR3 has 21 amino acids. From germline, CDR1 is MNHEY and CDR2 SVGEGT. The CDR3 coding sequence is TGTGCCAGCAGTTACATCAACAGGTGGGCAGGGGGTCGCTCGGTGTCCGGGGAGCTGTTTTTT. It yields the protein CASSYINRWAGGRSVSGELFF.

The rearrangement joins TRBV7-9 to TRBJ2-2; D is possibly TRBD1 (6 bases). CDR3 length: 16 amino acids. Germline V gives CDR1 SEHNR, CDR2 FQNEAQ (reference sequence). The V end was cut by 4 bases, the J end by 2 bases, with 14 bases between. The CDR3 region is CASSWSRGSNTGELFF. CDR3 in DNA: TGTGCCAGCAGCTGGAGTAGGGGGTCTAACACCGGGGAGCTGTTTTTT.

The V call is TRBV7-3, the J call TRBJ1-2, with 8 nucleotides matching TRBD1. The V and J ends lost 4 bases and 5 bases, in that order; junction bases with no gene match: 6. The CDR3 is made up of 14 amino acids. CDR1 is SGHTA, CDR2 FQGTGA, per germline. The CDR3 nucleotides read TGTGCCAGCAGCTCGGGGACAGGAGGGTATGGCTACACCTTC. Translated, it gives CASSSGTGGYGYTF.

The chain is built from TRBV2 and TRBJ1-1; 12 bases fit TRBD1. The germline V gene encodes CDR1 SNHLY and CDR2 FYNNEI. The V gene end was trimmed by 7 bases and the J gene end by 6 bases; junction bases not matched to a gene: 9. This CDR3 is built from 15 residues. CDR3: CASTEGGQGASEAFF. The CDR3 bases are TGTGCCAGCACCGAAGGGGGACAGGGGGCTTCTGAAGCTTTCTTT.

The chain combines TRBV7-9 with TRBJ1-1, with D maybe TRBD1 (5 bases). Looked up from germline, CDR1 is SEHNR and CDR2 is FQNEAQ (reference sequence). CDR3 length equals 14 residues. V gave up 5 bases and J gave up 8 bases, with 18 bases separating them. For the CDR3, the DNA is TGTGCCAGCAGCACCCCAGGGATTTTTGCAGAAGCTTTCTTT. Its translation is CASSTPGIFAEAFF.

The chain joins TRBV4-3 to TRBJ1-2; D is undetermined. Per the germline V gene, CDR1 is LGHNA and CDR2 is YSLEER. The CDR3 spans 14 residues. Trimming cost V 0 bases and J 4 bases, with 9 bases left between them. As DNA, the CDR3 is TGCGCCAGCAGCCAAGAAGTTGACACCTATGGCTACACCTTC. It is translated as CASSQEVDTYGYTF.

The chain has TRBV6-5 and TRBJ2-5; 7 bases map to TRBD1. Germline V lookup: CDR1 MNHEY, CDR2 SVGAGI. The V and J ends lost 6 bases and 5 bases, in that order; junction bases with no gene match: 9. The CDR3 has 14 residues. The CDR3 nucleotides are TGTGCCAGCAGGACAGGGTGGGGCGGGGAGACCCAGTACTTC. Translated, it gives CASRTGWGGETQYF.

This clone was counted a single time. The gene calls are TRBV29-1 and TRBJ1-2; possibly TRBD1 for D (5 bases). This CDR3 has 12 residues. V lost 3 bases to trimming and J lost 4 bases, with 9 bases between them. The germline CDR1 and CDR2 sequences are SQVTM and ANQGSEA. The CDR3 loop is CSVEGEGYGYTF. CDR3 nucleotide sequence: TGCAGCGTTGAGGGGGAGGGCTATGGCTACACCTTC. Combining the CDR3 with reference TRBV29-1 and TRBJ1-2 gives the whole variable domain SAVISQKPSRDICQRGTSLTIQCQVDSQVTMMFWYRQQPGQSLTLIATANQGSEATYESGFVIDKFPISRPNLTFSTLTVSNMSPEDSSIYLCSVEGEGYGYTFGSGTRLTVV.

This chain connects TRBV28 to TRBJ1-6, with 7 bases matching TRBD1. Germline assignment: CDR1 MDHEN and CDR2 SYDVKM. This CDR3 has 16 residues. V was clipped by 5 bases and J by 8 bases; unmatched bases: 12. In DNA, the CDR3 is TGTGCCAGCAGTCCCCTGGGCAGGGGGGTTGATTCACCCCTCCACTTT. Translation: CASSPLGRGVDSPLHF.

J is TRBJ1-4 and V is TRBV6-5; unclear D gene. V was trimmed by 7 bases and J by 7 bases, leaving 19 bases between them. Germline V CDR1 and CDR2: MNHEY, SVGAGI. The CDR3 length is 15 residues. The CDR3 spells CASTQDLGVSEKLFF. The CDR3 nucleotides read TGTGCCAGCACCCAGGACTTAGGAGTTTCTGAAAAACTGTTTTTT.

The chain is built from TRBV7-2 and TRBJ2-7, with TRBD1 matching 9 bases. The CDR3 has 14 residues. Germline assignment: CDR1 SGHTA and CDR2 FQGNSA. Losses at the gene ends were 1 base for V and 4 bases for J; bases not matched to a gene: 2. CDR3: CASSLDRGRYEQYF. CDR3 DNA sequence: TGTGCCAGCAGCTTAGACAGGGGGCGATACGAGCAGTACTTC.

This chain uses TRBV11-2 with TRBJ1-3, with TRBD1 as a possible D gene (5 bases). Germline V gives CDR1 SGHAT, CDR2 FQNNGV. V was cut by 2 bases and J by 0 bases, with 11 bases left in between. The CDR3 sequence is 16 residues long. CDR3 sequence: CASSLKTASSGNTIYF. In DNA form, the CDR3 reads TGTGCCAGCAGCTTAAAGACAGCTAGCTCTGGAAACACCATATATTTT.

The chain couples TRBV19 to TRBJ2-7; possible D gene TRBD2, 5 bases. Germline CDR1 reads LNHDA; CDR2 reads SQIVND (reference sequence). This CDR3 has 16 residues. V dropped 5 bases and J dropped 2 bases, with 19 bases sitting between them. The CDR3 region is CASSVLPSWETYEQYF. The CDR3 DNA reads TGTGCCAGTAGTGTCCTCCCTAGCTGGGAAACCTACGAGCAGTACTTC.